This T cell receptor (beta chain) was documented in a study of Ad26.COV2.S vaccination and SARS-CoV-2 variants. Profiling relied on immunoSEQ multiplex PCR, and the TCRdb table lists in-frame clones only, not all of them. The sample has around 350,000 clones, around 83% seen once; the top ten hold about 3.3%. In germline, CDR1 is LGHNA, CDR2 YSLEER. V gave up 0 bases and J gave up 8 bases, with 10 bases separating them. The CDR3 is 13 amino acids. This clone has more than one count but fewer than ten. Other nucleotide sequences in the sample specify the same CDR3. Treatment meaning: about 20 received Ad26.COV2.S at low or high dose, single or two shots; a few received placebo; per-sample allocation not given. Vaccine and placebo recipients were sampled on day 63 after the first injection.

The chain uses TRBV4-3 and TRBJ1-1; possible D gene TRBD1, 6 bases. This specimen was peripheral blood, taken in a trial of Ad26.COV2.S vaccine versus placebo. The source of this sequence is a person between 18 and 65 years old who received the Ad26.COV2.S COVID-19 vaccine or a placebo. CDR3 in amino acids: CASSQDGRGEAFF. The CDR3 nucleotides are TGCGCCAGCAGCCAAGATGGGAGGGGGGAAGCTTTCTTT.